The present TCR beta chain was sequenced within a study of blood T cell repertoires in COVID-19. Overall study: The analysed material was cDNA or gDNA that came from T cells, B-cell-depleted T cells, or PBMCs.

The CDR3 consists of 14 residues. CDR1 SGHTA and CDR2 FQGNSA come from the germline V gene. With V trimmed by 4 bases and J by 9 bases, 7 bases remained unmatched. In the authors' workflow: Reference gene primer amplification in the assay estimated nucleated cell counts. Clones were sequenced by immunoSEQ multiplex PCR, and TCRdb holds only the in-frame ones, with some missing. That table furnishes V, J and clone size, whereas the DNA furnished D and trimming. The data show roughly 70,000 clones, over 80% seen once. Sequenced: peripheral blood. This receptor was identified in a woman aged 80 or over with active COVID-19. The chain joins TRBV7-2 to TRBJ2-3; TRBD1 matches at 10 bases. The CDR3 DNA reads as TGTGCCAGCAGCTCCGGGACAGGGGAGATAACGCAGTATTTT. Translated: CASSSGTGEITQYF.